These T cell receptor beta chains were read from a single sample in a study of OX40 agonist ivuxolimab in advanced cancers. Clones were read by immunoSEQ multiplex PCR, and TCRdb kept only the in-frame ones, dropping some. There are 82,000 or so clones in the sample; around 85% occur only once, and approximately 2.3% lies in the top ten. Here the sequenced sample was CD4+ or CD8+ T cells sorted from blood, taken in a trial of the OX40 agonist ivuxolimab. The receptors derive from an adult with an advanced solid tumor such as melanoma, head and neck, liver or kidney cancer. Both conserved end residues are part of each CDR3. D genes are given only for firm matches. Clone size is not always given. Where it is, it says once, few, many or a class for expanded clones.

j_gene: TRBJ1-6; v_gene: TRBV6-5; abundance: NA; d_gene: NA; CDR3aa: CASSSNGRLLHF; CDR3nt: TGTGCCAGCAGTTCCAATGGACGGTTACTCCACTTT
j_gene: TRBJ1-6; v_gene: TRBV6-1; abundance: NA; d_gene: NA; CDR3aa: CASSGPLSANSPLHF; CDR3nt: TGTGCCAGCAGTGGCCCCCTCAGTGCCAATTCACCCCTCCACTTT
j_gene: TRBJ2-1; v_gene: TRBV5-1; abundance: NA; d_gene: NA; CDR3aa: CASSSLADNEQFF; CDR3nt: TGCGCCAGCAGCTCCTTAGCGGACAATGAGCAGTTCTTC
j_gene: TRBJ2-2; v_gene: TRBV30; abundance: NA; d_gene: NA; CDR3aa: CASRSGEQLFF; CDR3nt: TGTGCCTCGAGGTCGGGGGAGCAGCTGTTTTTT
j_gene: TRBJ2-6; v_gene: TRBV18; abundance: few; d_gene: NA; CDR3aa: CASSPASRRANVLTF; CDR3nt: TGTGCCAGCTCACCCGCCTCTCGGCGGGCCAACGTCCTGACTTTC
j_gene: TRBJ1-6; v_gene: TRBV4-1; abundance: few; d_gene: NA; CDR3aa: CASSPRRGASPLHF; CDR3nt: TGCGCCAGCAGCCCACGGAGGGGGGCTTCACCCCTCCACTTT
j_gene: TRBJ2-7; v_gene: TRBV6-4; abundance: NA; d_gene: NA; CDR3aa: CASSDLSRTYEQYF; CDR3nt: TGTGCCAGCAGTGACTTGAGTAGAACCTACGAGCAGTACTTC
j_gene: TRBJ1-5; v_gene: TRBV28; abundance: NA; d_gene: NA; CDR3aa: CASSSVNQPQHF; CDR3nt: TGTGCCAGCAGTTCGGTAAATCAGCCCCAGCATTTT
j_gene: TRBJ2-3; v_gene: TRBV6-1; abundance: once; d_gene: TRBD2; CDR3aa: CASIRLAGSVDTQYF; CDR3nt: TGTGCCAGCATTCGACTAGCGGGGTCGGTAGATACGCAGTATTTT
j_gene: TRBJ1-6; v_gene: TRBV5-6; abundance: NA; d_gene: TRBD1; CDR3aa: CASSSGQLRPYNSPLHF; CDR3nt: TGTGCCAGCAGCTCGGGACAGCTCCGCCCGTATAATTCACCCCTCCACTTT
j_gene: TRBJ2-3; v_gene: TRBV19; abundance: NA; d_gene: TRBD2; CDR3aa: CASKHGGGTDTQYF; CDR3nt: TGTGCCAGCAAGCACGGCGGGGGAACAGATACGCAGTATTTT
j_gene: TRBJ2-7; v_gene: TRBV30; abundance: NA; d_gene: NA; CDR3aa: CAWTSGGQISYEQYF; CDR3nt: TGTGCCTGGACCAGCGGGGGACAGATCTCCTACGAGCAGTACTTC
j_gene: TRBJ1-6; v_gene: TRBV10-3; abundance: NA; d_gene: NA; CDR3aa: CACGTVNSPLHF; CDR3nt: TGTGCCTGCGGGACGGTAAATTCACCCCTCCACTTT
j_gene: TRBJ1-1; v_gene: TRBV5-1; abundance: NA; d_gene: NA; CDR3aa: CASSYGDTEAFF; CDR3nt: TGCGCCAGCAGCTATGGCGACACTGAAGCTTTCTTT
j_gene: TRBJ2-1; v_gene: TRBV29-1; abundance: NA; d_gene: TRBD2; CDR3aa: CSVEGRRGVDEQFF; CDR3nt: TGCAGCGTTGAGGGGCGGCGGGGGGTCGATGAGCAGTTCTTC
j_gene: TRBJ2-7; v_gene: TRBV28; abundance: NA; d_gene: TRBD1; CDR3aa: CASRAGTGNSYEQYF; CDR3nt: TGTGCCAGCAGGGCCGGGACAGGGAATTCCTACGAGCAGTACTTC
j_gene: TRBJ2-3; v_gene: TRBV5-4; abundance: NA; d_gene: NA; CDR3aa: CASSLDQASTDTQYF; CDR3nt: TGTGCCAGCAGCTTGGATCAGGCTAGCACAGATACGCAGTATTTT
j_gene: TRBJ1-4; v_gene: TRBV10-1; abundance: once; d_gene: NA; CDR3aa: CASPQEFRGGNEKLFF; CDR3nt: TGCGCCAGCCCACAGGAGTTTCGCGGCGGAAATGAAAAACTGTTTTTT
j_gene: TRBJ1-5; v_gene: TRBV7-6; abundance: NA; d_gene: NA; CDR3aa: CASSRYSNQPQHF; CDR3nt: TGTGCCAGCAGTCGTTATAGTAATCAGCCCCAGCATTTT
j_gene: TRBJ2-6; v_gene: TRBV7-6; abundance: NA; d_gene: NA; CDR3aa: CASSSFPRSGANVLTF; CDR3nt: TGTGCCAGCAGCTCGTTTCCCCGCTCTGGGGCCAACGTCCTGACTTTC
j_gene: TRBJ2-2; v_gene: TRBV10-3; abundance: NA; d_gene: TRBD2; CDR3aa: CAISDPSGGLGTGELFF; CDR3nt: TGTGCCATCAGTGACCCTAGCGGGGGGCTGGGGACCGGGGAGCTGTTTTTT
j_gene: TRBJ1-4; v_gene: TRBV6-6; abundance: NA; d_gene: NA; CDR3aa: CASSYTPGGTELFF; CDR3nt: TGTGCCAGCAGTTACACCCCGGGAGGGACGGAACTGTTTTTT
j_gene: TRBJ2-1; v_gene: TRBV5-4; abundance: NA; d_gene: NA; CDR3aa: CASSLAPGLGNNEQFF; CDR3nt: TGTGCCAGCAGCTTGGCCCCAGGCCTGGGGAACAATGAGCAGTTCTTC
j_gene: TRBJ1-1; v_gene: TRBV18; abundance: NA; d_gene: TRBD1; CDR3aa: CASSFGQGSEAFF; CDR3nt: TGTGCCAGCTCTTTCGGACAGGGATCTGAAGCTTTCTTT
j_gene: TRBJ2-7; v_gene: TRBV30; abundance: NA; d_gene: NA; CDR3aa: CAWSVGDEQYF; CDR3nt: TGTGCCTGGAGTGTCGGAGACGAGCAGTACTTC
j_gene: TRBJ1-2; v_gene: TRBV5-4; abundance: NA; d_gene: NA; CDR3aa: CASSFYGGDYGYTF; CDR3nt: TGTGCCAGCAGCTTTTACGGGGGAGACTATGGCTACACCTTC
j_gene: TRBJ2-5; v_gene: TRBV5-1; abundance: NA; d_gene: NA; CDR3aa: CASSLGPEGETQYF; CDR3nt: TGCGCCAGCAGCTTGGGCCCGGAGGGCGAGACCCAGTACTTC
j_gene: TRBJ2-3; v_gene: TRBV4-2; abundance: NA; d_gene: NA; CDR3aa: CASSQDFVRGYSTQYF; CDR3nt: TGTGCCAGCAGCCAAGATTTCGTTAGGGGGTACTCTACGCAGTATTTT
j_gene: TRBJ1-2; v_gene: TRBV6-5; abundance: NA; d_gene: NA; CDR3aa: CASSYSMEIDGYTF; CDR3nt: TGTGCCAGCAGTTACTCGATGGAAATAGATGGCTACACCTTC
j_gene: TRBJ2-3; v_gene: TRBV7-3; abundance: once; d_gene: TRBD2; CDR3aa: CASSTSSGGGTDTQYF; CDR3nt: TGTGCCAGCAGCACATCTAGCGGGGGGGGCACAGATACGCAGTATTTT
j_gene: TRBJ1-2; v_gene: TRBV28; abundance: NA; d_gene: TRBD1; CDR3aa: CASGQGVGGYTF; CDR3nt: TGTGCCAGCGGACAGGGGGTGGGGGGCTACACCTTC
j_gene: TRBJ2-7; v_gene: TRBV7-2; abundance: NA; d_gene: TRBD2; CDR3aa: CASSRWGSGATYEQYF; CDR3nt: TGTGCCAGCAGCCGGTGGGGTAGCGGGGCCACCTACGAGCAGTACTTC
j_gene: TRBJ2-1; v_gene: TRBV5-1; abundance: NA; d_gene: NA; CDR3aa: CASSLDNEQFF; CDR3nt: TGCGCCAGCAGCTTGGACAATGAGCAGTTCTTC
j_gene: TRBJ1-4; v_gene: TRBV14; abundance: NA; d_gene: NA; CDR3aa: CASSQVGRGWEKLFF; CDR3nt: TGTGCCAGCAGCCAAGTGGGCAGGGGATGGGAAAAACTGTTTTTT
j_gene: TRBJ1-6; v_gene: TRBV14; abundance: once; d_gene: TRBD1; CDR3aa: CASSQNRGGPNSPLHF; CDR3nt: TGTGCCAGCAGCCAAAACAGGGGAGGTCCCAATTCACCCCTCCACTTT
j_gene: TRBJ2-7; v_gene: TRBV2; abundance: NA; d_gene: TRBD1; CDR3aa: CASSTGQGFSYEQYF; CDR3nt: TGTGCCAGCAGTACGGGACAGGGGTTCTCCTACGAGCAGTACTTC
j_gene: TRBJ1-4; v_gene: TRBV7-7; abundance: NA; d_gene: NA; CDR3aa: CASSEDRDEKLFF; CDR3nt: TGTGCTAGCAGTGAGGACCGGGATGAAAAACTGTTTTTT
j_gene: TRBJ1-1; v_gene: TRBV19; abundance: once; d_gene: NA; CDR3aa: CASRLYKEGTEAFF; CDR3nt: TGTGCCAGTAGGTTGTATAAGGAAGGGACTGAAGCTTTCTTT
j_gene: TRBJ1-1; v_gene: TRBV7-2; abundance: once; d_gene: NA; CDR3aa: CASSLTGYTEAFF; CDR3nt: TGTGCCAGCAGCTTAACGGGGTACACTGAAGCTTTCTTT
j_gene: TRBJ1-2; v_gene: TRBV5-4; abundance: NA; d_gene: TRBD1; CDR3aa: CASSLALQGAGYGYTF; CDR3nt: TGTGCCAGCAGCTTGGCCCTGCAGGGGGCCGGCTATGGCTACACCTTC
j_gene: TRBJ1-2; v_gene: TRBV2; abundance: NA; d_gene: NA; CDR3aa: CASTVGEVGGYTF; CDR3nt: TGTGCCAGCACTGTAGGGGAGGTCGGGGGCTACACCTTC
j_gene: TRBJ2-2; v_gene: TRBV7-7; abundance: NA; d_gene: NA; CDR3aa: CASSLHANTGELFF; CDR3nt: TGTGCTAGCAGCTTACACGCGAACACCGGGGAGCTGTTTTTT
j_gene: TRBJ2-5; v_gene: TRBV7-3; abundance: NA; d_gene: NA; CDR3aa: CASSLNGRKETQYF; CDR3nt: TGTGCCAGCAGCTTAAATGGCAGGAAAGAGACCCAGTACTTC
j_gene: TRBJ1-5; v_gene: TRBV5-5; abundance: NA; d_gene: TRBD1; CDR3aa: CASSPRQGDQPQHF; CDR3nt: TGTGCCAGCAGCCCCCGACAGGGGGATCAGCCCCAGCATTTT
j_gene: TRBJ1-2; v_gene: TRBV5-1; abundance: once; d_gene: NA; CDR3aa: CASSLEGDSGYTF; CDR3nt: TGCGCCAGCAGCTTGGAGGGAGACAGTGGCTACACCTTC
j_gene: TRBJ2-2; v_gene: TRBV4-2; abundance: once; d_gene: NA; CDR3aa: CASSQEQTRGTGELFF; CDR3nt: TGTGCCAGCAGCCAAGAGCAGACTAGAGGCACCGGGGAGCTGTTTTTT
j_gene: TRBJ2-3; v_gene: TRBV18; abundance: NA; d_gene: NA; CDR3aa: CASSSDLSTDTQYF; CDR3nt: TGTGCCAGCTCATCCGACTTGAGCACAGATACGCAGTATTTT
j_gene: TRBJ2-1; v_gene: TRBV7-8; abundance: NA; d_gene: NA; CDR3aa: CASTYLRDLSSYNEQFF; CDR3nt: TGTGCCAGCACCTACCTCCGGGATCTGAGCTCCTACAATGAGCAGTTCTTC
j_gene: TRBJ2-3; v_gene: TRBV7-9; abundance: NA; d_gene: TRBD2; CDR3aa: CASTLGGGRDTQYF; CDR3nt: TGTGCCAGCACCCTCGGGGGGGGCAGAGATACGCAGTATTTT
j_gene: TRBJ1-1; v_gene: TRBV28; abundance: NA; d_gene: TRBD1; CDR3aa: CASSLPDRVNTEAFF; CDR3nt: TGTGCCAGCAGCCTACCCGACAGGGTGAACACTGAAGCTTTCTTT
j_gene: TRBJ1-1; v_gene: TRBV7-9; abundance: NA; d_gene: TRBD1; CDR3aa: CASSPGTGRFAFF; CDR3nt: TGTGCCAGCAGCCCCGGGACAGGGAGGTTTGCTTTCTTT
j_gene: TRBJ1-1; v_gene: TRBV11-1; abundance: NA; d_gene: NA; CDR3aa: CASSTRGGTEAFF; CDR3nt: TGTGCCAGCAGCACCCGGGGGGGTACTGAAGCTTTCTTT
j_gene: TRBJ2-7; v_gene: TRBV6-6; abundance: NA; d_gene: NA; CDR3aa: CASSSGETYEQYF; CDR3nt: TGTGCCAGCAGTTCCGGGGAAACCTACGAGCAGTACTTC
j_gene: TRBJ2-2; v_gene: TRBV11-2; abundance: NA; d_gene: NA; CDR3aa: CASSLVRASTGELFF; CDR3nt: TGTGCCAGCAGCTTAGTCAGGGCGAGCACCGGGGAGCTGTTTTTT